This T cell receptor beta chain appears in the sequencing data of a study of T cell repertoires in cytomegalovirus infection. About the study: Public TCR beta signatures were indicative of both CMV infection and a matching HLA type.

As regards this clonotype: What it binds is not known.

Study-level results: CMV carriers with the relevant HLA were identified by cumulative public TCR beta family frequency. HLA-C-restricted, CMV-specific TCR beta clonotypes were dominant ex vivo.

TCRdb itself ran the reads through MiXCR, one entry per CDR3 protein. Among around 770,000 distinct CDR3 sequences listed, just under 30% were seen once. The sequenced sample was cultured CD8+ T cells from PBMCs, obtained from culture after CMV antigen stimulation. The source of this sequence is a human donor in good health (CMV status not recorded). Some clones in this sample may be carry-over from other donors' samples.

CDR3 DNA sequence: TGCAGCGTTGGCAAAGGGGACCGATTCCAAGAGACCCAGTACTTC. As protein: CSVGKGDRFQETQYF. V and J are TRBV29-1 and TRBJ2-5; D tentatively reads TRBD1 or TRBD2 (5 bases each). The CDR3 has 15 amino acids. V was trimmed by 4 bases and J by 1 base, leaving 16 bases between them. Germline-derived CDR1 and CDR2 are SQVTM and ANQGSEA. The variable domain in full, with the rest retrieved from reference TRBV29-1 and TRBJ2-5, is SAVISQKPSRDICQRGTSLTIQCQVDSQVTMMFWYRQQPGQSLTLIATANQGSEATYESGFVIDKFPISRPNLTFSTLTVSNMSPEDSSIYLCSVGKGDRFQETQYFGPGTRLLVL.